This TCR beta chain was obtained from a study of lymphopenia after photon versus proton radiotherapy. Study observations and caveats: Oligoclonal CD8+ Temra expansion after nadir drove photon patients' diversity drop. Only patients who died were analyzed for survival; proton advantage is unproven. Under photons, naive T cells and diversity fell while effector/memory populations rose.

On this clone itself: As yet, its antigen is unknown.

The protocol was immunoSEQ multiplex PCR, while the TCRdb copy is restricted to in-frame clones and leaves out a portion. This sample carries approximately 7,000 clones, about 90% of them seen once, and the ten largest clones take around 15%. There are 15 residues in the CDR3. Germline lookup yields CDR1 LGHNA and CDR2 YSLEER. The V end was cut by 3 bases, the J end by 1 base, with 12 bases between. Sample: peripheral blood, taken from a patient treated with photon-based radiotherapy. The sequence derives from a man aged 60 to 69 with cholangiocarcinoma. The chain is built from TRBV4-3 and TRBJ1-1, with D perhaps matching TRBD1 (6 bases). This chain's CDR3 is CASSHLQGKNTEAFF. In DNA form, the CDR3 reads TGCGCCAGCAGCCATTTACAGGGAAAGAACACTGAAGCTTTCTTT.